This TCR beta chain appears in the sequencing data of a study of cytomegalovirus exposure and HLA in healthy donors. 13 Jbeta primers and 60 Vbeta primers were used for the PCR. The repertoire was sequenced with immunoSEQ multiplex PCR; TCRdb's copy has only in-frame clones and lacks some. The sample records some 120,000 clones, roughly four fifths being singletons. Germline assignment: CDR1 KGHSH and CDR2 LQKENI. This CDR3 contains 14 residues. J was trimmed by 3 bases and V by 5 bases; bases with no gene match: 2. The source is a male donor in good health and CMV-seropositive. Material: PBMCs. This chain joins TRBV18 and TRBJ1-5, with 9 bases that match TRBD1. The CDR3 spells CASSRDRDNQPQHF. The CDR3 DNA is TGTGCCAGCTCAAGGGACAGGGACAATCAGCCCCAGCATTTT.